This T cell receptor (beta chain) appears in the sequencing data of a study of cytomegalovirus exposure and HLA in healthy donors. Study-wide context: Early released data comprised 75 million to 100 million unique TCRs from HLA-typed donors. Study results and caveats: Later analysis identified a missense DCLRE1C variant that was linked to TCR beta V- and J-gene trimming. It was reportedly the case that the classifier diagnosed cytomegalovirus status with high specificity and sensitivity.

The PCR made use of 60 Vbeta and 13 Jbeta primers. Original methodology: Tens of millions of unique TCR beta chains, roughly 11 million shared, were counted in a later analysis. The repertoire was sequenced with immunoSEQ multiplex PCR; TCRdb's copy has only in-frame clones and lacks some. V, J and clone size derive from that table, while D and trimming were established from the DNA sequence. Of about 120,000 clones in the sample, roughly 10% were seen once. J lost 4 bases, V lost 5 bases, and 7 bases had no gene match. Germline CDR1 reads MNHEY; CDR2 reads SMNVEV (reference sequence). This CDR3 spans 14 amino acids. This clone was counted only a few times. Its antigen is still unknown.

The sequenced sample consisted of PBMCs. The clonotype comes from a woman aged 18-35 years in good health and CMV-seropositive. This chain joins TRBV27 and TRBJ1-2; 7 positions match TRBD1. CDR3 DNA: TGTGCCAGCAGTAGACAGGGAAGTAGCTATGGCTACACCTTC. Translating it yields CASSRQGSSYGYTF.